A single T cell receptor (beta chain) is shown here with its context. This record belongs to a study of T-cell memory formation after mild COVID-19. Germline-derived CDR1 and CDR2 are MNHEY and SVGEGT. The CDR3 has 15 residues. V was cut by 1 base and J by 2 bases, with 6 bases left in between. One entry per CDR3 protein, called by TCRdb with MiXCR from the 5' RACE reads. The sample carries roughly 80,000 distinct CDR3 sequences, more than 20% recorded once. The chain has TRBV6-2 or TRBV6-3 and TRBJ2-6; either TRBD1 or TRBD2 may supply D (5 bases each). This clonotype originated in a man aged 18 to 29 who had mild COVID-19 (a few samples of this study predate the infection). Cell type and time point are not known. The sequencing input was PBMCs or a T cell subset sorted from them (not recorded which). CDR3 bases: TGTGCCAGCAGTTACTGGGGGACTGGGGCCAACGTCCTGACTTTC. Encoded protein: CASSYWGTGANVLTF.